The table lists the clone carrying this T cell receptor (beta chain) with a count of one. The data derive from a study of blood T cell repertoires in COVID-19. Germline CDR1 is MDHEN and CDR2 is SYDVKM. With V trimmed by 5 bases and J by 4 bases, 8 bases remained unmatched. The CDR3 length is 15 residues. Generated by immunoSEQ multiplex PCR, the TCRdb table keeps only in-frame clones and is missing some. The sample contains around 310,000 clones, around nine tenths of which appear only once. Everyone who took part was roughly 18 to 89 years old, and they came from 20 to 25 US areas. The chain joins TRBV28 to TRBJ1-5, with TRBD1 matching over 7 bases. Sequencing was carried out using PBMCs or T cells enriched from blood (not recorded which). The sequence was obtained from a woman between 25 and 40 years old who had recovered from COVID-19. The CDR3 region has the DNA TGTGCCAGCAGTCCCCAGGGACAGAGAAATCAGCCCCAGCATTTT. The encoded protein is CASSPQGQRNQPQHF. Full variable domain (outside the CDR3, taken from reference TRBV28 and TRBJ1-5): DVKVTQSSRYLVKRTGEKVFLECVQDMDHENMFWYRQDPGLGLRLIYFSYDVKMKEKGDIPEGYSVSREKKERFSLILESASTNQTSMYLCASSPQGQRNQPQHFGDGTRLSIL.